These 32 T cell receptor beta chains originate from one sample sequenced in a study of metastatic and nonmetastatic thyroid tumors. TCRdb redid the clone calls on the PCR reads using MiXCR. The data contain 30,000 to 35,000 clones, roughly 29% of them singletons. Every patient was untreated before thyroid surgery. The sample consisted of blood. Every receptor here comes from a female donor with papillary thyroid cancer or a benign thyroid nodule (not recorded which). Some clones in this sample may be carry-over from other donors' samples.

The chain has TRBV28 and TRBJ2-6, with D unresolved. The V end was cut by 5 bases, the J end by 4 bases, with 9 bases between. The germline gives CDR1 MDHEN, CDR2 SYDVKM. The CDR3 runs 14 residues. The CDR3 reads CASSTLPGANVLTF. CDR3 coding DNA: TGTGCCAGCAGTACCCTCCCGGGGGCCAACGTCCTGACTTTC.

This clone was recorded many times. The J gene is TRBJ2-2, the V gene TRBV12-3 or TRBV12-4, with 7 positions matching TRBD1. The CDR3 spans 14 residues. J lost 5 bases, V lost 6 bases, and 6 bases had no gene match. CDR3 nucleotide sequence: TGTGCCAGCAGGGACCCGGGACAGACCGGGGAGCTGTTTTTT. It yields the protein CASRDPGQTGELFF.

In its sample, this clone ranks as medium-sized (0.01 to 0.1%). The J gene is TRBJ2-7, the V gene TRBV20-1; 10 bases line up with TRBD2. V trimming: 6 bases; J trimming: 2 bases; junction bases outside the gene matches: 7. There are 14 residues in the CDR3. Germline V gene sequence: CDR1 DFQATT, CDR2 SNEGSKA (reference sequence). The CDR3 DNA sequence: TGCAGTGCCTCCACTAGCGGGGCTACCTACGAGCAGTACTTC. Its translation is CSASTSGATYEQYF.

The rearrangement links TRBV2 to TRBJ1-2; D possibly corresponds to TRBD1 (5 bases). The CDR3 length is 17 residues. Trimming shortened V by 6 bases and J by 1 base, and 21 bases separated the two germline ends. CDR1 SNHLY and CDR2 FYNNEI come from the germline V gene. The CDR3 nucleotides are TGTGCCAGCAGGAGGGGTGGGGTGCCGGGGGATAACTATGGCTACACCTTC. Translating it yields CASRRGGVPGDNYGYTF.

Note on this clone: The final CDR3 position lacks the conserved phenylalanine or tryptophan, pointing to a likely read error. Because the CDR3's place on the DNA is in doubt, the DNA is left out and the CDR3 is given as listed by TCRdb. The J gene is TRBJ1-2, the V gene TRBV4-3; the table's D call TRBD1 went unverified against the DNA. Including both end residues, the CDR3 is 15 amino acids long. Germline loops: CDR1 LGHNA, CDR2 YSLEER. CDR3 protein: CASSQRDRGEYGYTV.

This clone was observed many times. The rearrangement joins TRBV5-6 to TRBJ2-7; a weak D match, TRBD2 (5 bases). The ends were cut back, 2 bases at V and 2 bases at J, with 14 bases in the middle. Germline V gene sequence: CDR1 SGHDT, CDR2 YYEEEE. CDR3 length equals 15 residues. CDR3 in amino acids: CASSLLGLSPYEQYF. As DNA, the CDR3 is TGTGCCAGCAGCTTACTTGGACTTTCCCCCTACGAGCAGTACTTC. Combining the CDR3 with reference TRBV5-6 and TRBJ2-7 gives the whole variable domain DAGVTQSPTHLIKTRGQQVTLRCSPKSGHDTVSWYQQALGQGPQFIFQYYEEEERQRGNFPDRFSGHQFPNYSSELNVNALLLGDSALYLCASSLLGLSPYEQYFGPGTRLTVT.

This clone came up many times. The genes are TRBV15 and TRBJ2-5, with 7 bases fitting TRBD1. Germline values: CDR1 LNHNV, CDR2 YYDKDF (reference sequence). V lost 0 bases, J lost 2 bases, and 3 bases stayed unmatched. This CDR3 comprises 15 residues. The CDR3 sequence is CATSREGGPQETQYF. As DNA, the CDR3 is TGTGCCACCAGCAGAGAAGGGGGCCCTCAAGAGACCCAGTACTTC.

This clone is deemed medium-sized. The chain links TRBV5-1 to TRBJ2-7; no reliable D call. Trimming took 1 base from V and 2 from J, leaving 10 bases between them. The CDR3 length is 14 residues. CDR1 is SGHRS and CDR2 is YFSETQ in the germline V gene. The CDR3 DNA sequence: TGCGCCAGCAGCTTGTACGGAGATACCTACGAGCAGTACTTC. Protein sequence: CASSLYGDTYEQYF.

The chain employs TRBV4-2 and TRBJ1-1; unclear D gene. The CDR3 is 14 amino acids. V lost 4 bases, J lost 4 bases, and 13 bases lay in between. Germline loops: CDR1 LGHNA, CDR2 YNFKEQ. In nucleotides, the CDR3 is TGTGCCAGCAGCCGCCTCACTTCGGGCACTGAAGCTTTCTTT. Translation: CASSRLTSGTEAFF.

Sample share makes this clone medium-sized (0.01 to 0.1%). The CDR3 reads CASGSSDRVDQPQHF. The DNA for the CDR3 is TGTGCTAGTGGATCCTCCGACAGGGTGGATCAGCCCCAGCATTTT. V is TRBV12-5 and J is TRBJ1-5; 7 positions match TRBD1. This CDR3 comprises 15 residues. V dropped 6 bases and J dropped 5; count of bases not matched to a gene: 10. CDR1 LGHNT and CDR2 FRNRAP come from the germline V gene.

This clone has a count of ten or more. It may be a read error: a sequence one base away is much more abundant. The identical CDR3 is also encoded by other nucleotide sequences in the sample. The chain is built from TRBV6-8 and TRBJ2-1; no clear D gene. Germline V gene sequence: CDR1 MNHGY, CDR2 SAAAGT. The CDR3 has 11 residues. CDR3 DNA sequence: TGTGCCAGCAGTCCCCACAACGAGCAGTTCTTC. This codes for CASSPHNEQFF.

The genes are TRBV3-1 and TRBJ1-1; 7 bases align to TRBD1. The CDR3 extends over 16 amino acids. The germline V gene has CDR1 LGHDT and CDR2 YNNKEL (reference sequence). Unmatched junction bases numbered 8, after V lost 3 bases and J lost 1 base. The CDR3 bases are TGTGCCAGCAGCCAGGGCCTACAGGGGAAGAACACTGAAGCTTTCTTT. This codes for CASSQGLQGKNTEAFF.

This clone was counted many times. V and J are TRBV11-2 and TRBJ1-3; D remains unclear. CDR3 length: 16 residues. Deletions cut 1 base from V and 8 bases from J, with 18 bases between. CDR1 and CDR2 from the germline V gene are SGHAT and FQNNGV. The CDR3: CASSLVGRQTQDTIYF. In DNA form, the CDR3 reads TGTGCCAGCAGCTTAGTAGGCCGGCAGACTCAAGACACCATATATTTT.

Of note for this clone: One end of the junction does not line up with germline, which may come from a read error. V is TRBV6-1 and J is TRBJ1-5, with a possible D match to TRBD1 (5 bases). The CDR3 length is 13 residues. CDR1 MNHNS and CDR2 SASEGT come from the germline V gene. The CDR3: CASSRDGDQTQHF. DNA of the CDR3: TGTGCCAGCAGTAGGGACGGAGATCAGACCCAGCATTTT.

J is TRBJ2-7 and V is TRBV20-1; 10 bases match TRBD2. From germline, CDR1 is DFQATT and CDR2 SNEGSKA (reference sequence). The V and J ends lost 0 bases and 0 bases, in that order; junction bases with no gene match: 5. The CDR3 is made up of 16 amino acids. The CDR3 DNA sequence: TGCAGTGCTAGAGATAGAAGGACTAGCGGCTCCTACGAGCAGTACTTC. As protein: CSARDRRTSGSYEQYF.

A few counts support this clone. A much larger clone lies one base from this, so it may be a read error. V usage is TRBV6-1 and J usage is TRBJ2-4, with 7 bases identical to TRBD1. CDR3 size: 13 residues. The V gene end was trimmed by 5 bases and the J gene end by 4 bases; junction bases not matched to a gene: 2. Germline CDR1 reads MNHNS; CDR2 reads SASEGT. CDR3 nucleotides: TGTGCCAGCAGTCAGGGACAGAAAAACATTCAGTACTTC. It specifies CASSQGQKNIQYF.

This clone was picked up many times. The rearrangement uses TRBV7-9 and TRBJ1-2; D unclear. In germline, CDR1 is SEHNR, CDR2 FQNEAQ (reference sequence). Trimming left V 0 bases short and J 1 base short, with 12 bases between. The CDR3 contains 16 residues. In DNA form, the CDR3 reads TGTGCCAGCAGCTTAGCGTTCGAGGAGGGTAACTATGGCTACACCTTC. Amino acids: CASSLAFEEGNYGYTF.

The chain couples TRBV5-5 to TRBJ2-1; D is uncertain. The V end lost 3 bases, the J end lost 10 bases, and 8 bases lay between the germline ends. The germline gives CDR1 SGHKS, CDR2 YYEKEE (reference sequence). This CDR3 comprises 11 residues. CDR3 amino acids: CASSYIREQFF. CDR3 coding DNA: TGTGCCAGCAGCTACATAAGGGAGCAGTTCTTC.

The table lists this clone with many counts. This rearrangement joins TRBV19 to TRBJ2-3, with D maybe TRBD1 (6 bases). The CDR3 extends over 14 amino acids. Between the trimmed V and J ends, which lost 5 bases and 6 bases, there was a span of 15 bases. Per germline, CDR1 LNHDA and CDR2 SQIVND (reference sequence). The CDR3 region has the DNA TGTGCCAGTAGTCCCAGGGGTCGTGAGGATACGCAGTATTTT. Residues: CASSPRGREDTQYF.

Ten or more counts support this clone. J is TRBJ2-1 and V is TRBV20-1, with 15 bases lining up with TRBD2. Germline CDR1 is DFQATT and CDR2 is SNEGSKA (reference sequence). The ends lost 0 bases at V and 4 bases at J; junction bases unmatched: 10. The CDR3 has 19 residues. CDR3 amino acids: CSARDRTSGRARGYNEQFF. The CDR3 DNA reads as TGCAGTGCTAGAGACCGGACTAGCGGGAGGGCCCGGGGTTACAATGAGCAGTTCTTC.

This clone is labeled as medium-sized. DNA for the CDR3: TGTGCCAGCAGTGAAGGTAAGGGGGCTTCGGGAAACACCATATATTTT. Translated, it gives CASSEGKGASGNTIYF. The chain has TRBV6-1 and TRBJ1-3, with 7 bases identical to TRBD1. Unmatched junction bases numbered 7, after V lost 1 base and J lost 4 bases. The germline CDR1 and CDR2 sequences are MNHNS and SASEGT. This CDR3 is built from 16 residues.

Notes on this clone: Germline is not matched at one junction end, which may reflect a read error. This CDR3 is CAISLGGLALHEQFF. The CDR3, as DNA: TGTGCCATCAGCTTAGGGGGACTAGCCCTCCATGAGCAGTTCTTC. The V call is TRBV11-2, the J call TRBJ2-1, with 9 bases that match TRBD2. This CDR3 has 15 amino acids. Germline CDR1 and CDR2: SGHAT and FQNNGV.

This chain links TRBV20-1 with TRBJ2-3, with TRBD2 identical over 11 bases. Germline CDR1 and CDR2: DFQATT and SNEGSKA (reference sequence). V trimming: 1 base; J trimming: 5 bases; junction bases outside the gene matches: 8. The CDR3 contains 16 residues. This CDR3 reads CSARGVAGGRGDTQYF. The CDR3 DNA reads as TGCAGTGCTAGAGGAGTAGCGGGGGGGCGTGGAGATACGCAGTATTTT.

The genes are TRBV6-2 or TRBV6-3 and TRBJ2-1, with a weak D call TRBD1 (6 bases). The CDR3 is made up of 18 amino acids. Looked up from germline, CDR1 is MNHEY and CDR2 is SVGEGT. With 6 bases removed from V and 4 bases from J, the gap between germline ends came to 25 bases. The CDR3 is CASRGHGAVLGRYNEQFF. In DNA form, the CDR3 reads TGTGCCAGCAGGGGACATGGGGCGGTACTAGGACGTTACAATGAGCAGTTCTTC.

This clone was seen many times. This chain connects TRBV11-2 to TRBJ1-1; 7 bases map to TRBD1. Germline CDR1 is SGHAT and CDR2 is FQNNGV. V was clipped by 0 bases and J by 2 bases; unmatched bases: 18. There are 20 residues in the CDR3. The CDR3 loop is CASSLDTYRGNPSTNTEAFF. For the CDR3, the DNA is TGTGCCAGCAGCTTAGATACCTACAGGGGAAACCCATCTACTAACACTGAAGCTTTCTTT.

This clone was seen a handful of times. The CDR3 bases are TGTGCCAGCAGTTCCACGGCCCCCCAGGCGAACTATGGCTACACCTTC. It is translated as CASSSTAPQANYGYTF. The gene calls are TRBV28 and TRBJ1-2; D call uncertain. The CDR3 has 16 amino acids. Deletions cut 4 bases from V and 2 bases from J, with 17 bases between. CDR1 MDHEN and CDR2 SYDVKM come from the germline V gene.

This clone was seen more than once but under ten times. The V gene is TRBV27, the J gene TRBJ1-5; TRBD1 aligns across 10 bases. The CDR3 has 15 residues. The trim removed 6 bases at V and 3 bases at J, leaving 5 bases unmatched. Germline V lookup: CDR1 MNHEY, CDR2 SMNVEV (reference sequence). The CDR3 sequence: CASRRDRGHNQPQHF. Written as DNA, the CDR3 is TGTGCCAGCAGAAGGGACAGGGGACACAATCAGCCCCAGCATTTT.

The V and J genes are TRBV11-1 and TRBJ2-7; perhaps D is TRBD1 or TRBD2 (5 bases each). This CDR3 spans 13 amino acids. Germline CDR1 and CDR2: SGHAT and FQDESV (reference sequence). V was cut by 5 bases and J by 7 bases, with 15 bases left in between. This CDR3 reads CASSEGSAAEQYF. The CDR3, as DNA: TGTGCCAGCAGCGAGGGGTCAGCCGCTGAGCAGTACTTC.

This clone was observed at least ten times. The chain combines TRBV9 with TRBJ1-6; D might be TRBD1 (5 bases). Trimming took off 4 bases at V and 10 bases at J, with 18 bases between the two ends. The CDR3 sequence is 15 residues long. Germline loops: CDR1 SGDLS, CDR2 YYNGEE. The CDR3 sequence: CASSPSWGSVSPLHF. The CDR3 DNA follows: TGTGCCAGCAGCCCCTCGTGGGGGTCGGTGTCACCCCTCCACTTT.

Sample share makes this clone medium-sized. The chain joins TRBV30 to TRBJ2-7, with no clear D. The CDR3 contains 12 residues. From germline, CDR1 is GTSNPN and CDR2 SVGIG (reference sequence). The V end was cut by 1 base, the J end by 4 bases, with 8 bases between. This chain's CDR3 is CAWSDPRYEQYF. The CDR3 bases are TGTGCCTGGAGTGATCCTAGGTACGAGCAGTACTTC.

This clone came up many times. The chain has TRBV30 and TRBJ2-3; D remains unclear. V dropped 4 bases and J dropped 6 bases, with 14 bases sitting between them. Germline V lookup: CDR1 GTSNPN, CDR2 SVGIG (reference sequence). CDR3 size: 13 residues. In nucleotides, the CDR3 is TGTGCCTGGACCAGGCTCCCCCCTGATACGCAGTATTTT. The encoded protein is CAWTRLPPDTQYF.

Points on this clone: The conserved phenylalanine or tryptophan normally closing the CDR3 is absent here, so this likely arose from a read error. The DNA is omitted, as the CDR3 cannot be located on it reliably, and the CDR3 follows TCRdb's listing. V usage is TRBV11-3 and J usage is TRBJ2-2. Germline V gene lookup returns CDR1 SGHNT and CDR2 YENEEA. The CDR3 has 8 amino acids, counting both end residues. CDR3 protein: CASIFTAG.